One sample yielded the 19 T cell receptor beta chains listed below, sequenced in a study of CD8+CD57+ T cells in acquired aplastic anemia. An expansion of CD8+CD57+ cells by flow cytometry had been shown in patients chosen for sequencing. Genomic DNA, the template, was used for profiling of the TCR beta VDJ and CDR3. TCRdb re-called the reads with MiXCR, one entry per CDR3 protein. The data hold about 270,000 distinct CDR3 sequences, with roughly 82% observed a single time. Sequencing input: sorted CD4+, CD8+, or CD8+CD57+ T cells (not recorded which) from PBMCs. The receptors stem from a human donor with aplastic anemia.

This clonotype was observed a single time. This chain uses TRBV24-1 with TRBJ2-7; 8 nucleotides align to TRBD2. Trimming cost V 5 bases and J 7 bases; bases outside gene matches: 6. The CDR3 consists of 13 residues. Germline CDR1 reads KGHDR; CDR2 reads SFDVKD. DNA of the CDR3: TGTGCCACCAGTGTACCCGGGAGGGGAGAGCAGTACTTC. Its translation is CATSVPGRGEQYF.

The chain has TRBV7-2 and TRBJ2-6; D call uncertain. This CDR3 spans 16 amino acids. Trimming left V 2 bases short and J 14 bases short, with 22 bases between. Germline V gene lookup returns CDR1 SGHTA and CDR2 FQGNSA. CDR3: CASSLSWDYGQNFLTF. The CDR3 DNA reads TGTGCCAGCAGCTTATCCTGGGATTACGGGCAGAACTTCCTGACTTTC.

The V call is TRBV7-8, the J call TRBJ1-2; D uncertain. Trimming removed 1 base at V and 14 bases at J, with 23 bases between. This CDR3 has 15 residues. Germline values: CDR1 SGHVS, CDR2 FQNEAQ. The DNA for the CDR3 is TGTGCCAGCAGCTTAGGTGGAGGGTCCAACTCTGAGTATACCTTC. Residues: CASSLGGGSNSEYTF.

The chain is built from TRBV12-5 and TRBJ2-7; D remains ambiguous. Per germline, CDR1 LGHNT and CDR2 FRNRAP. Trimming removed 6 bases at V and 4 bases at J, with 13 bases between. This CDR3 spans 13 amino acids. The CDR3 region has the DNA TGTGCTAGTGGCGACTCCGACTGGTACGAGCAGTACTTC. Its translation is CASGDSDWYEQYF.

Details on this clonotype: One end of the junction is discordant with germline, which a read error may explain. The chain employs TRBV7-3 and TRBJ2-3; D may be TRBD1 or TRBD2 (5 bases each). The V gene's germline CDR1 is SGHTA and CDR2 FQGTGA. The CDR3 has 14 residues. As DNA, the CDR3 is TGTGCCAGCAGCTTAGAGGGGACCTCCGGAAAGACCCATTTT. Its translation: CASSLEGTSGKTHF.

The chain links TRBV9 to TRBJ2-7; no clear D. Trimming took off 4 bases at V and 4 bases at J, with 12 bases between the two ends. The CDR3 covers 13 residues. Germline V gene sequence: CDR1 SGDLS, CDR2 YYNGEE. CDR3 nucleotide sequence: TGTGCCAGCAGCCCAACGCTAGGGTACGAGCAGTACTTC. It yields the protein CASSPTLGYEQYF.

V gene TRBV7-8 combines with J gene TRBJ2-7; D gene uncertain. The germline CDR1 and CDR2 sequences are SGHVS and FQNEAQ. The V end was cut by 2 bases, the J end by 1 base, with 21 bases between. This CDR3 region has 18 residues. The CDR3 sequence is CASSLHSGRDAQSYEQYV. The CDR3 nucleotides are TGTGCCAGCAGCTTACATTCAGGCCGCGATGCCCAGTCCTACGAGCAGTACGTC.

A word on this clonotype: This likely comes from a read error, as the CDR3 has no conserved phenylalanine or tryptophan at its end. The chain joins TRBV9 to TRBJ2-4; D is possibly TRBD2 (6 bases). Germline assignment: CDR1 SGDLS and CDR2 YYNGEE. The CDR3 sequence is 12 residues long. The ends were cut back, 7 bases at V and 7 bases at J, with 12 bases in the middle. The CDR3 DNA is TGTGCCAGCGGAGGAAGCGGGAACATTCAGTACTAC. Translation: CASGGSGNIQYY.

A note on this clonotype: At one end the junction does not follow the germline gene, possibly because of a read error. The V gene is TRBV7-8, the J gene TRBJ2-3; TRBD2 aligns across 8 bases. CDR1 SGHVS and CDR2 FQNEAQ come from the germline V gene. The CDR3 contains 15 residues. The CDR3 coding sequence is TGTGCCAGCAGACAGGGACTAGGGGCCAGACTGTCCTTGGATTTT. Encoded protein: CASRQGLGARLSLDF. Looking up the rest from reference TRBV7-8 and TRBJ2-3 gives the full variable domain: GAGVSQSPRYKVAKRGQDVALRCDPISGHVSLFWYQQALGQGPEFLTYFQNEAQLDKSGLPSDRFFAERPEGSVSTLKIQRTQQEDSAVYLCASRQGLGARLSLDFGPGTRLTVL.

On this clonotype: A read error may produce the germline difference seen at one junction end. This chain connects TRBV5-1 to TRBJ2-5; D gene unclear. CDR1 is SGHRS, CDR2 YFSETQ, per germline. The CDR3 totals 14 residues. Here the CDR3 reads CATSRGSEDETQYF. The CDR3 nucleotides read TGCGCCACCAGCAGAGGCAGTGAGGATGAGACCCAGTACTTC.

About this clonotype itself: One end of the junction is discordant with germline, which a read error may explain. The chain employs TRBV6-1 and TRBJ1-2; no reliable D call. Looked up from germline, CDR1 is MNHNS and CDR2 is SASEGT. The CDR3 runs 12 residues. The CDR3 is CASSDLNYSYTF. CDR3 DNA sequence: TGTGCCAGCAGTGATCTTAACTATAGCTACACCTTC.

A word on this clonotype: No conserved phenylalanine or tryptophan is present at the end of the CDR3, so a read error is the likely explanation. The DNA is left out, because the CDR3 cannot be placed on it with certainty; the CDR3 is given as TCRdb lists it. The CDR3 sequence is CASSLLGGYGANV. This chain joins TRBV7-8 and TRBJ1-2; the table's D call, TRBD1, has no DNA check behind it. The V gene's germline CDR1 is SGHVS and CDR2 FQNEAQ. Both ends counted, the CDR3 spans 13 residues.

V gene TRBV7-3 combines with J gene TRBJ2-1, with 11 bases matching TRBD2. The germline V gene has CDR1 SGHTA and CDR2 FQGTGA. This CDR3 contains 18 residues. V lost 1 base to trimming and J lost 7 bases; unmatched junction nucleotides: 12. CDR3 residues: CASSLNSGIAGGRNEQFF. DNA of the CDR3: TGTGCCAGCAGCTTAAATTCAGGGATAGCGGGGGGGAGGAATGAGCAGTTCTTC.

This clonotype was counted a single time. One junction end does not reproduce the germline sequence, and a read error may be involved. V gene TRBV2 combines with J gene TRBJ1-2; D may be TRBD1 (6 bases). CDR3 length: 15 residues. Germline CDR1 reads SNHLY; CDR2 reads FYNNEI. CDR3: CASSEEGGREYGFTF. As DNA, the CDR3 is TGTGCCAGCAGTGAAGAGGGGGGGCGTGAGTATGGCTTCACCTTC.

On this clonotype itself: One junction end disagrees with the germline gene, perhaps due to a read error. The chain combines TRBV19 with TRBJ2-5, with D tentatively TRBD2 (7 bases). Germline values: CDR1 LNHDA, CDR2 SQIVND (reference sequence). The CDR3 runs 16 residues. The CDR3 sequence: CASRDPLRGRGETQYF. The CDR3 region has the DNA TGTGCTAGTAGGGACCCCTTGCGGGGGCGGGGGGAGACCCAGTACTTC.

This clonotype has more than one count but fewer than ten. The gene calls are TRBV7-8 and TRBJ2-7, with 7 positions matching TRBD1. J gave up 1 base and V 3 bases, and 15 bases lay outside the gene matches. The CDR3 length is 18 residues. Germline CDR1 reads SGHVS; CDR2 reads FQNEAQ. Here the CDR3 reads CASSFAPDGTAHSYEQYV. For the CDR3, the DNA is TGTGCCAGCAGCTTTGCGCCAGACGGGACAGCCCATTCCTACGAGCAGTACGTC.

About this clonotype itself: Without the conserved terminal phenylalanine or tryptophan, this CDR3 likely stems from a read error. The DNA is left out, because the CDR3 cannot be placed on it with certainty; the CDR3 is given as TCRdb lists it. This chain joins TRBV2 and TRBJ2-3. Germline V gene sequence: CDR1 SNHLY, CDR2 FYNNEI. The CDR3 extends over 14 residues, inclusive of both ends. CDR3 sequence: CASGDEATDTQYFP.

The CDR3 reads CASSLSSTGDTEAFF. The CDR3 nucleotides are TGTGCCAGCAGCTTGAGTAGTACAGGGGATACTGAAGCTTTCTTT. The chain links TRBV7-4 to TRBJ1-1, with 7 bases that match TRBD1. Germline values: CDR1 SGHVT, CDR2 SQSDAQ. The trim removed 3 bases at V and 5 bases at J, leaving 9 bases unmatched. The CDR3 is 15 amino acids.

The chain couples TRBV25-1 to TRBJ2-1; D ambiguous. Germline CDR1 MGHDK, CDR2 SYGVNS. The CDR3 is 14 residues long. V was clipped by 1 base and J by 6 bases, with 10 bases between them. The CDR3 bases are TGTGCCAGCAGTGAATTCGGTCCAGCCAATGAGCAGTTCTTC. Its protein is CASSEFGPANEQFF.